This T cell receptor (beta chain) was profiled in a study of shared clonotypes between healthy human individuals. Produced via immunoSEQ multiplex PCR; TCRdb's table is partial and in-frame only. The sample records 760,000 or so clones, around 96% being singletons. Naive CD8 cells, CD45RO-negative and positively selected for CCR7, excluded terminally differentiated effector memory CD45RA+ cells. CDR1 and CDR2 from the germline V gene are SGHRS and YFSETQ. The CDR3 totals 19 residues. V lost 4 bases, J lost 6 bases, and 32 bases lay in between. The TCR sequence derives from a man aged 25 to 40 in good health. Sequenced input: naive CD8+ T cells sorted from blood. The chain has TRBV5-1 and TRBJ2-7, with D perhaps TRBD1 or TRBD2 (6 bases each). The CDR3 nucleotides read TGCGCCAGCAGCCTCCATGGGACGGTCGGTCAGGGGAGGAACGGCGAGCAGTACTTC. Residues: CASSLHGTVGQGRNGEQYF.